Presented here are 21 T cell receptor beta chains from one specimen sequenced in a study of cytomegalovirus exposure and HLA in healthy donors. 60 Vbeta and 13 Jbeta primers were used in PCR. The repertoire was sequenced with immunoSEQ multiplex PCR; TCRdb's copy has only in-frame clones and lacks some. Its table lists 35,000 to 50,000 clones. The sample comprised PBMCs. These receptors were obtained from a woman aged 30 to 39 in good health and CMV-seropositive.

The rearrangement joins TRBV2 to TRBJ2-3; 10 bases align to TRBD2. Per germline, CDR1 SNHLY and CDR2 FYNNEI. With V trimmed by 2 bases and J by 4 bases, 6 bases remained unmatched. The CDR3 length is 16 residues. The chain's CDR3 is CASSEMEGLASDTQYF. DNA for the CDR3: TGTGCCAGCAGTGAAATGGAGGGACTAGCGTCAGATACGCAGTATTTT.

The chain has TRBV15 and TRBJ2-7, with TRBD1 matching 8 bases. The CDR3 contains 16 residues. CDR1 and CDR2 (germline): LNHNV, YYDKDF (reference sequence). V gave up 4 bases and J gave up 2 bases; unmatched junction bases: 10. CDR3 in DNA: TGTGCCACCAGCATGAGGGACAGGTACGTGACCTACGAGCAGTACTTC. It specifies CATSMRDRYVTYEQYF.

The CDR3 DNA is TGTGCCTGGAGTGTATCCGGGAACCCATATAGCAATCAGCCCCAGCATTTT. Its protein is CAWSVSGNPYSNQPQHF. V is TRBV30 and J is TRBJ1-5; the D is unclear. V was cut by 0 bases and J by 0 bases, with 15 bases left in between. This CDR3 contains 17 residues. The germline CDR1 and CDR2 sequences are GTSNPN and SVGIG (reference sequence).

V gene TRBV11-2 combines with J gene TRBJ1-4; TRBD1 might be the D (6 bases). Looked up from germline, CDR1 is SGHAT and CDR2 is FQNNGV. The ends were cut back, 5 bases at V and 3 bases at J, with 10 bases in the middle. The CDR3 has 14 residues. The CDR3: CASSQGGANEKLFF. For the CDR3, the DNA is TGTGCCAGCAGCCAAGGGGGGGCTAATGAAAAACTGTTTTTT.

This chain joins TRBV4-2 and TRBJ1-6, with TRBD1 matching over 9 bases. The CDR3 has 15 amino acids. Germline V lookup: CDR1 LGHNA, CDR2 YNFKEQ. Losses at the gene ends were 5 bases for V and 9 bases for J; bases not matched to a gene: 8. The CDR3 region has the DNA TGTGCCAGCAGCTACCGGGACAGGGTGGGTTCACCCCTCCACTTT. Residues: CASSYRDRVGSPLHF.

The V and J genes are TRBV19 and TRBJ1-4; weak D call: TRBD1 (5 bases). Germline CDR1 reads LNHDA; CDR2 reads SQIVND (reference sequence). CDR3 length: 14 residues. With 3 bases removed from V and 8 bases from J, the gap between germline ends came to 13 bases. For the CDR3, the DNA is TGTGCCAGTAGTATGTATGGGGCGGAGGAAAAACTGTTTTTT. This codes for CASSMYGAEEKLFF.

This chain uses TRBV5-1 with TRBJ2-5; 7 bases match TRBD1. The germline CDR1 and CDR2 sequences are SGHRS and YFSETQ. Trimming at V came to 4 bases and at J to 0 bases, leaving 12 bases not matched to a gene. The CDR3 is 17 residues long. The DNA for the CDR3 is TGCGCCAGCAGCCCCCTCCTGGGACAGCGAAACCAAGAGACCCAGTACTTC. Protein: CASSPLLGQRNQETQYF.

The genes are TRBV15 and TRBJ2-3; tentative D call: TRBD2 (6 bases). This CDR3 has 16 residues. V lost 0 bases and J 9 bases, leaving 19 bases between the germline ends. Germline CDR1 is LNHNV and CDR2 is YYDKDF (reference sequence). CDR3 amino acids: CATSRDTGERARTQYF. The CDR3 DNA reads as TGTGCCACCAGCAGAGACACGGGGGAACGCGCAAGGACGCAGTATTTT.

This sequence joins TRBV18 and TRBJ1-5; 7 bases map to TRBD1. There are 13 residues in the CDR3. Per the germline V gene, CDR1 is KGHSH and CDR2 is LQKENI. V shed 6 bases, J shed 4 bases, and the junction held 3 bases outside the gene matches. Here the CDR3 DNA reads TGTGCCAGCTCTCAGACAGGGAATCAGCCCCAGCATTTT. This encodes CASSQTGNQPQHF.

The V call is TRBV5-1, the J call TRBJ2-7, with 8 bases that match TRBD2. The junction had 6 bases not matched to a gene; V was cut back by 4 bases and J by 0 bases. The CDR3 is made up of 15 amino acids. CDR1 and CDR2 from the germline V gene are SGHRS and YFSETQ. This CDR3 is CASSRGGPSSYEQYF. The CDR3 bases are TGCGCCAGCAGCCGGGGGGGTCCGAGCTCCTACGAGCAGTACTTC.

This rearrangement joins TRBV5-5 to TRBJ2-5, with D tentatively TRBD1 (6 bases). CDR1 and CDR2 (germline): SGHKS, YYEKEE (reference sequence). V was shortened by 3 bases and J by 5 bases, with 14 bases between the two germline ends. The CDR3 totals 14 residues. CDR3 residues: CASSSWTVGETQYF. CDR3 DNA sequence: TGTGCCAGCAGCTCCTGGACAGTGGGGGAGACCCAGTACTTC.

The chain uses TRBV30 and TRBJ2-6, with D possibly being TRBD1 (5 bases). Germline CDR1 and CDR2: GTSNPN and SVGIG (reference sequence). V dropped 4 bases and J dropped 1 base, with 11 bases sitting between them. This CDR3 has 15 residues. Written as DNA, the CDR3 is TGTGCCTGGACTAAAGGGGTATCTGGGGCCAACGTCCTGACTTTC. Amino acid sequence: CAWTKGVSGANVLTF.

This chain joins TRBV27 and TRBJ2-7; TRBD1 matches at 7 bases. Germline V gives CDR1 MNHEY, CDR2 SMNVEV (reference sequence). J was trimmed by 4 bases and V by 2 bases; bases with no gene match: 8. CDR3 length: 15 amino acids. CDR3 amino acids: CASSLAPTGIYEQYF. CDR3 coding DNA: TGTGCCAGCAGTTTAGCCCCGACAGGGATTTACGAGCAGTACTTC.

The chain links TRBV27 to TRBJ1-6; D uncertain. In germline, CDR1 is MNHEY, CDR2 SMNVEV (reference sequence). Trimming cost V 4 bases and J 0 bases, with 7 bases left between them. The CDR3 loop spans 15 amino acids. Here the CDR3 reads CASSSASSYNSPLHF. CDR3 nucleotide sequence: TGTGCCAGCAGTTCCGCCAGCTCCTATAATTCACCCCTCCACTTT.

CDR3 nucleotides: TGTGCCAGCAGCACACGGACAGGGGTAGGCTACGAGCAGTACTTC. It codes for CASSTRTGVGYEQYF. The chain uses TRBV7-9 and TRBJ2-7; 9 nucleotides agree with TRBD1. Per the germline V gene, CDR1 is SEHNR and CDR2 is FQNEAQ (reference sequence). J was trimmed by 3 bases and V by 5 bases; bases with no gene match: 8. This CDR3 spans 15 amino acids.

This sequence joins TRBV5-6 and TRBJ1-2, with D perhaps TRBD1 (6 bases). V lost 2 bases and J lost 8, with 19 bases in between. Germline CDR1 and CDR2: SGHDT and YYEEEE. The CDR3 consists of 15 residues. The CDR3 reads CASSFYEQGVYGYTF. CDR3 coding DNA: TGTGCCAGCAGCTTCTACGAACAGGGTGTCTACGGCTACACCTTC.

The chain couples TRBV12-5 to TRBJ2-7; possibly TRBD1 for D (6 bases). CDR3 length: 13 amino acids. CDR1 is LGHNT, CDR2 FRNRAP, per germline. The V and J ends lost 3 bases and 6 bases respectively, with 12 bases between them. The CDR3 nucleotides are TGTGCTAGTGGTTTCGGGGACACCCGCGAGCAGTACTTC. It specifies CASGFGDTREQYF.

The chain combines TRBV9 with TRBJ2-3; 11 bases align to TRBD2. Germline V gene lookup returns CDR1 SGDLS and CDR2 YYNGEE. This CDR3 is 13 amino acids long. The V gene end was trimmed by 4 bases and the J gene end by 14 bases; junction bases not matched to a gene: 9. This CDR3 is CASSPQTSGAPYF. Here the CDR3 DNA reads TGTGCCAGCAGCCCTCAGACTAGCGGGGCGCCGTATTTT.

The chain joins TRBV5-6 to TRBJ2-5; 8 nucleotides match TRBD1. This CDR3 has 15 residues. CDR1 and CDR2 (germline): SGHDT, YYEEEE. The J segment lost 5 bases and the V segment lost 4 bases, leaving 10 bases of the junction unmatched. The CDR3, as DNA: TGTGCCAGCAGCAAACGGGACAGGAAATGGGAGACCCAGTACTTC. This sequence encodes CASSKRDRKWETQYF.

The chain combines TRBV7-9 with TRBJ1-5, with TRBD1 matching over 7 bases. Germline CDR1 SEHNR, CDR2 FQNEAQ (reference sequence). There are 12 residues in the CDR3. CDR3 bases: TGTTTGGGGACAGTATGCAATCAGCCCCAGCATTTT. It codes for CLGTVCNQPQHF.

V gene TRBV19 combines with J gene TRBJ2-6, with D perhaps matching TRBD2 (5 bases). V was pared by 7 bases and J by 7 bases, with 17 bases between. The germline V gene has CDR1 LNHDA and CDR2 SQIVND (reference sequence). This CDR3 has 15 amino acids. The CDR3 loop is CASTTGGRGANVLTF. CDR3 DNA: TGTGCCAGTACCACTGGCGGACGGGGAGCCAACGTCCTGACTTTC.